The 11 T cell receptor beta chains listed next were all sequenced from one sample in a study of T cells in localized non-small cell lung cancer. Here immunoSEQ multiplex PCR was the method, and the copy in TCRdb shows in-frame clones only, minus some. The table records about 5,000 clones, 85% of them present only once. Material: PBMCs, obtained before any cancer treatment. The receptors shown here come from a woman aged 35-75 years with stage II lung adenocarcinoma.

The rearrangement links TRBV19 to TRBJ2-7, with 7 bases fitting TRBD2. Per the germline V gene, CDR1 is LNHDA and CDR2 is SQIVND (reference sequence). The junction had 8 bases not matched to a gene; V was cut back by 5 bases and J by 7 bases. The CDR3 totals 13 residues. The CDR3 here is CASSLSGTAEQYF. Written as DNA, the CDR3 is TGTGCCAGTAGTCTCAGCGGGACGGCGGAGCAGTACTTC. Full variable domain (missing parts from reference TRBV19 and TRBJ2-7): DGGITQSPKYLFRKEGQNVTLSCEQNLNHDAMYWYRQDPGQGLRLIYYSQIVNDFQKGDIAEGYSVSREKKESFPLTVTSAQKNPTAFYLCASSLSGTAEQYFGPGTRLTVT.

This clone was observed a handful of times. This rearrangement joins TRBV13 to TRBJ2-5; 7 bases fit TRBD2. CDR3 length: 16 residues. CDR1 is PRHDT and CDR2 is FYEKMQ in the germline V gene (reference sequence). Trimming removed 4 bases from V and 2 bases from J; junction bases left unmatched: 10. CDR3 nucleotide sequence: TGTGCCAGCAGCTCCCGGGCCCTAGCGGATCAAGAGACCCAGTACTTC. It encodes CASSSRALADQETQYF.

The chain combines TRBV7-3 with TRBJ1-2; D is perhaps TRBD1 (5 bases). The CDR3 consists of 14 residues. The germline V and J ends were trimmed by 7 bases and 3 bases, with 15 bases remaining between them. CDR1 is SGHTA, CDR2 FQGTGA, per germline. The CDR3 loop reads CASKTDNADYGYTF. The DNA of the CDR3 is TGTGCCAGCAAAACGGACAACGCGGACTATGGCTACACCTTC.

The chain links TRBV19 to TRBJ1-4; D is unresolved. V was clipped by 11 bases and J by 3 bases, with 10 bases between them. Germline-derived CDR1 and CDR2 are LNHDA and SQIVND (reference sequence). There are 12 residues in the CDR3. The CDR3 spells CACGGSNEKLFF. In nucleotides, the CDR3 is TGTGCCTGTGGCGGATCTAATGAAAAACTGTTTTTT.

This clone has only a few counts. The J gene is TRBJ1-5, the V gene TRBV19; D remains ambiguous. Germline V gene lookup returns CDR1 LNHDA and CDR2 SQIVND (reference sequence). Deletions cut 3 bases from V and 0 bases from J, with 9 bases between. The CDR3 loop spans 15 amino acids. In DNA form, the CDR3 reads TGTGCCAGTAGTATGCAGCCTTATAGCAATCAGCCCCAGCATTTT. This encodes CASSMQPYSNQPQHF.

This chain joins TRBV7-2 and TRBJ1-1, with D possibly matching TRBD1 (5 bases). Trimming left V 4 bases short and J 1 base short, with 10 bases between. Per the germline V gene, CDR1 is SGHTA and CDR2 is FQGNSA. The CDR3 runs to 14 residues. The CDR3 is CASSYGAGNTEAFF. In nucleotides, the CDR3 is TGTGCCAGCAGCTACGGGGCAGGGAACACTGAAGCTTTCTTT.

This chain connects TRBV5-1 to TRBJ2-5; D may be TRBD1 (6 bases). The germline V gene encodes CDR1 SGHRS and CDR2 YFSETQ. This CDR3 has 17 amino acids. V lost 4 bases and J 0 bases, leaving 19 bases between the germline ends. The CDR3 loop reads CASSPGIIQGNQETQYF. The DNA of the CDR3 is TGCGCCAGCAGCCCCGGGATTATACAGGGAAACCAAGAGACCCAGTACTTC.

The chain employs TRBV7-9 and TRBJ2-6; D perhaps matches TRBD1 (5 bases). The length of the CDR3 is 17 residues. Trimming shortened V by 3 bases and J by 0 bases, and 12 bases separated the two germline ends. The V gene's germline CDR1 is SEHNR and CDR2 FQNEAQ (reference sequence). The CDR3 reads CASSLTPTGSGANVLTF. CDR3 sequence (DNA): TGTGCCAGCAGCTTGACCCCAACAGGCTCTGGGGCCAACGTCCTGACTTTC.

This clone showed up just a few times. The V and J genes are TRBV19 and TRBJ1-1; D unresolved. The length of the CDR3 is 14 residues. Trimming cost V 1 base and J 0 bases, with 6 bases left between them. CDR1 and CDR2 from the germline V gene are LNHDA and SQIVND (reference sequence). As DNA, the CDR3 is TGTGCCAGTAGTATAGGAGCTTTGAACACTGAAGCTTTCTTT. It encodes CASSIGALNTEAFF. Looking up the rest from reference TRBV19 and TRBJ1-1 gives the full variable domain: DGGITQSPKYLFRKEGQNVTLSCEQNLNHDAMYWYRQDPGQGLRLIYYSQIVNDFQKGDIAEGYSVSREKKESFPLTVTSAQKNPTAFYLCASSIGALNTEAFFGQGTRLTVV.

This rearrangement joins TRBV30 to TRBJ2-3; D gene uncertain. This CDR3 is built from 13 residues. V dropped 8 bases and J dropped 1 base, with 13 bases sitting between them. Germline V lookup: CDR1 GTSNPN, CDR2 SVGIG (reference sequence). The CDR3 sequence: CARSPIRTDTQYF. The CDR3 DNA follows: TGTGCCCGATCGCCGATACGCACAGATACGCAGTATTTT.

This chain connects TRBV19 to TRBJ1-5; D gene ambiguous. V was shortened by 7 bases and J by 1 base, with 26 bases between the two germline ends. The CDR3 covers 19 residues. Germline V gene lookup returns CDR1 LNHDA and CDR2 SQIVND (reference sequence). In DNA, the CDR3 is TGTGCCAGTAACGAAAGGGAAGGGATGAGGGTAGGGAGCAATCAGCCCCAGCATTTT. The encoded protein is CASNEREGMRVGSNQPQHF.